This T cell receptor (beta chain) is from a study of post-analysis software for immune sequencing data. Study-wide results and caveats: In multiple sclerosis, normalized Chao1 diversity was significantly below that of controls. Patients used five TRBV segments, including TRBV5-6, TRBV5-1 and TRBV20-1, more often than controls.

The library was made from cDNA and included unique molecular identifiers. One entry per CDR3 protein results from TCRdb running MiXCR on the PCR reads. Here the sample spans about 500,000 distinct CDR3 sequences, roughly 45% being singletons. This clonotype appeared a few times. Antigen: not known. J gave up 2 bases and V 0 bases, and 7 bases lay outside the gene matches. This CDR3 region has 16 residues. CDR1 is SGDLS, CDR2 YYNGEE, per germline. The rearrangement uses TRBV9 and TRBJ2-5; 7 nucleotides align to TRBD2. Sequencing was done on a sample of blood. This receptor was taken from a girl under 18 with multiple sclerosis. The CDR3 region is CASSVGEGLGQETQYF. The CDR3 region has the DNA TGTGCCAGCAGCGTAGGGGAGGGGTTGGGTCAAGAGACCCAGTACTTC.